The clone carrying this T cell receptor (beta chain) was seen a few times. Its target is not known. The sample comes from a study of CD8+ T cells in alopecia areata. As for the study in general: Percentage of affected scalp area was the basis on which treated patients' severity was scored.

The V end lost 7 bases, the J end lost 10 bases, and 24 bases lay between the germline ends. The germline V gene encodes CDR1 SQVTM and CDR2 ANQGSEA. This CDR3 is 14 amino acids long. Study results and caveats: Normal scalp showed lower clonality than lesional scalp, especially alopecia totalis/universalis.

The treatment was: oral pan-JAK inhibitor, 5-10 mg twice daily. Sequencing templates came from extracted RNA that was reverse transcribed into cDNA. Measured with immunoSEQ multiplex PCR; TCRdb has only the in-frame clones, and not every one. The sample includes roughly 120,000 clones, around 53% seen only once; the top ten take approximately 0.46%. The receptor's source is a human donor with alopecia areata. The source was CD4+ T cells sorted from blood, collected at week 4, from a patient treated with tofacitinib. The chain joins TRBV29-1 to TRBJ2-3; D is tentatively TRBD1 or TRBD2 (5 bases each). The CDR3 reads CSAGETGGRIAQYF. The CDR3 DNA sequence: TGCAGCGCCGGGGAAACAGGCGGACGGATTGCGCAGTATTTT.